These T cell receptor beta chains were read from a single sample in a study of blood T cell repertoires in COVID-19. TCRdb's copy holds only in-frame clones and misses some; the assay was immunoSEQ multiplex PCR. Of roughly 160,000 clones in the sample, around 84% were seen once. Sequenced sample: peripheral blood. These TCRs come from a man aged 35 to 55 with acute or convalescent COVID-19. CDR3s include the opening cysteine and the closing phenylalanine or tryptophan. The D gene is left open where the match is weak. Expanded clones are given a class, and other clones once, few, many or no size at all.

d_call j_call clone_size v_call cdr3_aa cdr3_nt
TRBD1 TRBJ2-3 . TRBV24-1 CATSDRTGGRSGQYF TGTGCCACCAGTGATCGGACAGGGGGCAGGTCGGGGCAGTATTTT
. TRBJ1-2 once TRBV9 CASSVEAATNYGYTF TGTGCCAGCAGCGTAGAGGCAGCGACTAATTATGGCTACACCTTC
TRBD2 TRBJ2-3 . TRBV7-3 CASSLNPAGGTDTQYF TGTGCCAGCAGCTTAAATCCGGCGGGGGGAACAGATACGCAGTATTTT
. TRBJ1-2 . TRBV24-1 CATSEAGLRGYTF TGTGCCACCAGTGAAGCGGGTTTGAGGGGCTACACCTTC
TRBD2 TRBJ2-7 . TRBV7-2 CASSLVGEGYEQYF TGTGCCAGCAGCTTAGTCGGGGAGGGCTACGAGCAGTACTTC
. TRBJ1-5 . TRBV19 CASRWDIYQPQHF TGTGCCAGTAGATGGGACATCTATCAGCCCCAGCATTTT
TRBD2 TRBJ2-1 . TRBV9 CASAGGRGEQFF TGTGCCAGCGCTGGAGGGAGGGGTGAGCAGTTCTTC
TRBD1 TRBJ2-7 few TRBV2 CASSGTGGLNEQYF TGTGCCAGCAGTGGGACAGGGGGTTTAAACGAGCAGTACTTC
TRBD1 TRBJ2-7 . TRBV5-1 CASSLTGGYEQYF TGCGCCAGCAGCTTGACAGGGGGCTACGAGCAGTACTTC
TRBD1 TRBJ1-1 . TRBV12-5 CASGLVLGQGMNTEAFF TGTGCTAGTGGTTTGGTACTCGGACAGGGGATGAACACTGAAGCTTTCTTT